This T cell receptor (beta chain) stems from a study of blood T cell repertoires in COVID-19. As for the study in general: Sites in the United States, Italy and Spain provided acute and convalescent COVID-19 samples.

This CDR3 has 13 residues. Germline V gene data show CDR1 as GTSNPN and CDR2 as SVGIG (reference sequence). Trimming left V 3 bases short and J 7 bases short, with 13 bases between. Per the study methods: Amplification of reference gene primers was used by the study to estimate nucleated cell counts. TCRdb's copy holds only in-frame clones and misses some; the assay was immunoSEQ multiplex PCR. That table furnishes V, J and clone size, whereas the DNA furnished D and trimming. The table lists roughly 100,000 clones, about 75% of them singletons, with around 10% in the top ten. The clonotype comes from a woman aged 80 or over with acute or convalescent COVID-19. The gene calls are TRBV30 and TRBJ1-3; D may be TRBD1 (6 bases). The sample consisted of peripheral blood. As DNA, the CDR3 is TGTGCCTGGAGGGCAGGGGCAGGGAACACCATATATTTT. It yields the protein CAWRAGAGNTIYF.